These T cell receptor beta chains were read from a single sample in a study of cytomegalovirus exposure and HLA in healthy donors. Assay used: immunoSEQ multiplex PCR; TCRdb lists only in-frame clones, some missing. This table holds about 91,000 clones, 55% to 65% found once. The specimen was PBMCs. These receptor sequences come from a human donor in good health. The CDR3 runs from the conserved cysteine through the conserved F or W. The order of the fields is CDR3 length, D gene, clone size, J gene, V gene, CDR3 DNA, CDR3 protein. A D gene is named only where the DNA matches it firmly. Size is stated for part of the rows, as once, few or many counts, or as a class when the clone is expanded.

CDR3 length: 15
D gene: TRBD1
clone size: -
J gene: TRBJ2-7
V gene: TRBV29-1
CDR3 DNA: TGCAGCGTTGGGGACAGTTCCCAGAGCTCCTACGAGCAGTACTTC
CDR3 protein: CSVGDSSQSSYEQYF

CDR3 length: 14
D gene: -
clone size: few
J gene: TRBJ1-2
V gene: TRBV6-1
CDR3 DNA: TGTGCCAGCAGTGAAGCGGCAGAAAACTATGGCTACACCTTC
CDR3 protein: CASSEAAENYGYTF

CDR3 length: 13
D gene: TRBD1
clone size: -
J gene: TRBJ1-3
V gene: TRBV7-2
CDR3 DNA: TGTGCCAGCAGCACAGGGGTGGGAAACACCATATATTTT
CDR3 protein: CASSTGVGNTIYF

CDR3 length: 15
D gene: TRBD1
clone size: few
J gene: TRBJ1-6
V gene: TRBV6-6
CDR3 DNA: TGTGCCAGCAGCCGAACGCAGGGGGAGAATTCACCCCTCCACTTT
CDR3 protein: CASSRTQGENSPLHF

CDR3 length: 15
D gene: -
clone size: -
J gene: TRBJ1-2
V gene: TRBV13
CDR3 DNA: TGTGCCAGCACTCTCTTGGCGGTCCCCAACTATGGCTACACCTTC
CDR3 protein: CASTLLAVPNYGYTF

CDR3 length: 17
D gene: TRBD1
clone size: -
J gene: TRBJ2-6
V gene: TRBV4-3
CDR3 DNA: TGCGCCAGCAGCCAAGAGAAGGGGGCTTCAGGGGCCAACGTCCTGACTTTC
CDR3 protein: CASSQEKGASGANVLTF

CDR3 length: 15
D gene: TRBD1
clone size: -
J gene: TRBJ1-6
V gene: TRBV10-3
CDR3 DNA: TGTGCCATCAGTGGAACAGGGGGCACGAATTCACCCCTCCACTTT
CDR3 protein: CAISGTGGTNSPLHF

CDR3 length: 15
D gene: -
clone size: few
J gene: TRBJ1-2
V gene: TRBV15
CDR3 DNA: TGTGCCACCAGCAGTCCCCCTGGGGCAATTTATGGCTACACCTTC
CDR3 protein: CATSSPPGAIYGYTF

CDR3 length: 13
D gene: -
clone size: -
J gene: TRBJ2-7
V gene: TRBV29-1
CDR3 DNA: TGCAGCGTGGAACAGGGATCGGACTACGAGCAGTACTTC
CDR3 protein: CSVEQGSDYEQYF

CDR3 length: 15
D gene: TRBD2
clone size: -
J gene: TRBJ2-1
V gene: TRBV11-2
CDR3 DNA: TGTGCCAGCAGCTTCTCCCTCGGACTAGCACGCGAGCAGTTCTTC
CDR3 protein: CASSFSLGLAREQFF

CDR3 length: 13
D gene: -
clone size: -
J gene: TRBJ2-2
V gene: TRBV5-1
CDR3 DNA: TGCGCCAGCAGCCCGGGAAGTGGCGGGGAGCTGTTTTTT
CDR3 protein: CASSPGSGGELFF

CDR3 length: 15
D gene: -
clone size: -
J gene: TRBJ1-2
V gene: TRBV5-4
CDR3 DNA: TGTGCCAGCAGCTTGCCCAGGGCGCATTCCTATGGCTACACCTTC
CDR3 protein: CASSLPRAHSYGYTF

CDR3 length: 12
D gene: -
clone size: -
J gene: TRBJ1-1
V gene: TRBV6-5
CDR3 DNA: TGTGCCAGCAGGGGTGGAGGCACTGAAGCTTTCTTT
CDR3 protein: CASRGGGTEAFF

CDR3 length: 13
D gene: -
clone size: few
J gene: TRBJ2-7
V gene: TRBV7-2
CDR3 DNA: TGTGCCAGCAGCTGGGAGGGGGGGTACGAGCAGTACTTC
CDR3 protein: CASSWEGGYEQYF

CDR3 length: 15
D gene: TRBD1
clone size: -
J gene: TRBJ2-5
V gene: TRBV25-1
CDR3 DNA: TGTGCCAGCAGTTTCCGGGACAGGGGGCGGGAGACCCAGTACTTC
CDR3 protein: CASSFRDRGRETQYF

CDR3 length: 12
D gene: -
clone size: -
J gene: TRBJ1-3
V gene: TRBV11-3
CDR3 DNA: TGTGCCAGCAGCTTAGCTCCAGGCCTCTTATATTTT
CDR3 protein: CASSLAPGLLYF

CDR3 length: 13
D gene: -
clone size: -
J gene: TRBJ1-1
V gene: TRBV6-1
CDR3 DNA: TGTGCCAGCAGTGAGTCCGGGAGGACTGAAGCTTTCTTT
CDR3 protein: CASSESGRTEAFF

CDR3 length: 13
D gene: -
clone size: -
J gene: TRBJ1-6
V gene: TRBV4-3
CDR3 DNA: TGCGCCAGCAGCCAGCTGAGGGATTCACCCCTCCACTTT
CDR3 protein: CASSQLRDSPLHF

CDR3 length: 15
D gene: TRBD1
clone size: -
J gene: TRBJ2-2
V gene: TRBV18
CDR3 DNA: TGTGCCAGCTCACCAAACAGGGGCAGCACCGGGGAGCTGTTTTTT
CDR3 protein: CASSPNRGSTGELFF

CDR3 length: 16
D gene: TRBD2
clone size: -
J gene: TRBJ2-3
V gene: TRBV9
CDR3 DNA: TGTGCCAGCAGCAAATTAGCGGGATCTAGCACAGATACGCAGTATTTT
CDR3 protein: CASSKLAGSSTDTQYF

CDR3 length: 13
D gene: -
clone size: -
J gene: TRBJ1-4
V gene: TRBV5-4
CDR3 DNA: TGTGCCAGCAGGTCAGCAACTAATGAAAAACTGTTTTTT
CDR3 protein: CASRSATNEKLFF

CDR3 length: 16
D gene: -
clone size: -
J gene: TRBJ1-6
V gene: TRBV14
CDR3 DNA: TGTGCCAGCAGCCCAGGGCCACGCTCCTATAATTCCCCCCTCCACTTT
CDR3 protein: CASSPGPRSYNSPLHF

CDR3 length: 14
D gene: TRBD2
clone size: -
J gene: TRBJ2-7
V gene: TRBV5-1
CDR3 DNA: TGCGCCAGCAGCCAGCGGGGGGGACCCTACGAGCAGTACTTC
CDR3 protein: CASSQRGGPYEQYF

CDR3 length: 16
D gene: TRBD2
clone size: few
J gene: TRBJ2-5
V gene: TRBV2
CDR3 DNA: TGTGCCAGCAGTGATTGGCGGGGGGGCAGGTGGGAGACCCAGTACTTC
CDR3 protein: CASSDWRGGRWETQYF

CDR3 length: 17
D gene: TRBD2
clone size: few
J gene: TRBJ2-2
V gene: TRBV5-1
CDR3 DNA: TGCGCCAGCAGCTTGTCCCCTAGCGGGGGGGCCACCGGGGAGCTGTTTTTT
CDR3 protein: CASSLSPSGGATGELFF

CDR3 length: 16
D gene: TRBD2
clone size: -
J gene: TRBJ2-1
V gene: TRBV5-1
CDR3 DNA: TGCGCCAGCAACCAGGCCCGGGGGGGCCGGTCAAGTGAGCAGTTCTTC
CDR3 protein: CASNQARGGRSSEQFF

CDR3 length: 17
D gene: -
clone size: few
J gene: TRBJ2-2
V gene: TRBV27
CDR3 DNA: TGTGCCAGCAGTTCCACCCGGACTAAGACGAACACCGGGGAGCTGTTTTTT
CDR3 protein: CASSSTRTKTNTGELFF

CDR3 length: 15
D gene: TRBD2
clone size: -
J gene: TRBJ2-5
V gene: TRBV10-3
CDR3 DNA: TGTGCCACTCAAAAGCCGGGACTACCCCAAGAGACCCAGTACTTC
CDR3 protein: CATQKPGLPQETQYF

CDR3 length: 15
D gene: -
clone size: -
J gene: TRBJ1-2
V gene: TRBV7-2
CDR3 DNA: TGTGCCAGCAGTCGCTTGAAGGAGGGGTCCTATGGCTACACCTTC
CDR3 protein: CASSRLKEGSYGYTF

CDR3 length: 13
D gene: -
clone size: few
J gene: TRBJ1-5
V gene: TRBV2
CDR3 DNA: TGTGCCAGCTCGGGGAATAGCAATCAGCCCCAGCATTTT
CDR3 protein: CASSGNSNQPQHF

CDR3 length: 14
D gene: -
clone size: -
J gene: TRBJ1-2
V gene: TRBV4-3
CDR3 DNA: TGCGCCAGCAGCCAAGCGGCAGGCAACTATGGCTACACCTTC
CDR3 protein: CASSQAAGNYGYTF

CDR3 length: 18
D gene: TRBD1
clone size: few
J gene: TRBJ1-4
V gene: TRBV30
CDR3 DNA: TGTGCCTGGAGTGTACAGAGGACAGGGGGCCTTGGTAATGAAAAACTGTTTTTT
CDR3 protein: CAWSVQRTGGLGNEKLFF

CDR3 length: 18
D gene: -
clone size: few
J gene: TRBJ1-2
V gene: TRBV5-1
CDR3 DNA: TGCGCCAGCAGCTTGATGTCTGGTTTTGAGGGAGCTAACTATGGCTACACCTTC
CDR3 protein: CASSLMSGFEGANYGYTF

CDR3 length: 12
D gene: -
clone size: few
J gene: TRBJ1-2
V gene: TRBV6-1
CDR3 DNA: TGTGCCAGCAGGGACAGAGCCTACGGCTACACCTTC
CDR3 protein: CASRDRAYGYTF

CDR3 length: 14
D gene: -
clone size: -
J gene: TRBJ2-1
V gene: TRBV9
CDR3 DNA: TGTGCCAGCAGCGTGCTAGGTGCGGCTCATGAGCAGTTCTTC
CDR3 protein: CASSVLGAAHEQFF

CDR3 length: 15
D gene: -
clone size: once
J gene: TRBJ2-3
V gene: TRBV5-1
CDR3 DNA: TGCGCCAGCAGCTGGACTCGACCTAGCACAGATACGCAGTATTTT
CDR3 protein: CASSWTRPSTDTQYF

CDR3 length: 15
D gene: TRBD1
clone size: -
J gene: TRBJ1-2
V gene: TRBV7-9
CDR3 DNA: TGTGCCAGCAGCTTGTCAGGACAGGAGTTCTATGGCTACACCTTC
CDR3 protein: CASSLSGQEFYGYTF

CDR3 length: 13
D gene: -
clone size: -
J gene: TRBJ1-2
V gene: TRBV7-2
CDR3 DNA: TGTGCCAGCAGCTTAGTGGCAGACTATGGCTACACCTTC
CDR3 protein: CASSLVADYGYTF

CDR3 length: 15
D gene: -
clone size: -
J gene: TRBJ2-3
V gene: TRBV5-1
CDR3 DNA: TGCGCCAGCAGCTTGGACGACTTGGTCGGAGATACGCAGTATTTT
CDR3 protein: CASSLDDLVGDTQYF

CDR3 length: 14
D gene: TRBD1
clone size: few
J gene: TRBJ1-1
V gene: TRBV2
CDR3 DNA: TGTGCCAGCAGACGGGACAGGGCGGGCACTGAAGCTTTCTTT
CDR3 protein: CASRRDRAGTEAFF

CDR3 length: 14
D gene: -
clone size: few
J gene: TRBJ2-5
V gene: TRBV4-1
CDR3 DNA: TGCGCCAGCAGCCCCCTAGCGATTCAAGAGACCCAGTACTTC
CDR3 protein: CASSPLAIQETQYF

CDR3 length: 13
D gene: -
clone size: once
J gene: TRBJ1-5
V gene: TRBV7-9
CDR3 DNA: TGTGCCAGCAGCTTCTTAGGGGATCAGCCCCAGCATTTT
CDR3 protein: CASSFLGDQPQHF

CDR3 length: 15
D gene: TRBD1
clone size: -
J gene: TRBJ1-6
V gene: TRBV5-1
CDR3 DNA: TGCGCCAGCAGCTTAGGGACAGCCAATAATTCACCCCTCCACTTT
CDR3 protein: CASSLGTANNSPLHF

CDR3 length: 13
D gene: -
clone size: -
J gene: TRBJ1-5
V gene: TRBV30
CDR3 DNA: TGTGCCTGTGAAGGGAGCGGGGTACAGCCCCAGCATTTT
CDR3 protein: CACEGSGVQPQHF

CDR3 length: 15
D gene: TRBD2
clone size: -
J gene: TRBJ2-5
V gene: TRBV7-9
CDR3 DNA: TGTGCCAGCAGCTCTAGCGGGGGGACCTCCGGGACCCAGTACTTC
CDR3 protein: CASSSSGGTSGTQYF